This TCR beta chain was captured in a study of cytomegalovirus exposure and HLA in healthy donors. In regard to this clone: The antigen is undetermined.

PCR employed 60 Vbeta and 13 Jbeta primers. The data were produced by immunoSEQ multiplex PCR, yet TCRdb's version contains in-frame clones alone and is incomplete. The sample has about 130,000 clones, and its top ten clones hold 1%. The CDR3 has 13 residues. V was clipped by 11 bases and J by 2 bases, with 14 bases between them. Germline CDR1 and CDR2: ENHRY and SYGVKD. Regarding the study as a whole: Sequencing had likely introduced a cluster of highly shared sequence variants as an artifact. Some TCR beta chains (roughly 150 of them) were listed as cytomegalovirus-associated.

The chain has TRBV10-3 and TRBJ2-3; tentative D call: TRBD1 (5 bases). The clonotype originates from a man younger than 35 in good health and CMV-seronegative. Sequenced: PBMCs. CDR3 bases: TGTGCCTCCTTGCAGGGATACACAGATACGCAGTATTTT. Translation gives CASLQGYTDTQYF.